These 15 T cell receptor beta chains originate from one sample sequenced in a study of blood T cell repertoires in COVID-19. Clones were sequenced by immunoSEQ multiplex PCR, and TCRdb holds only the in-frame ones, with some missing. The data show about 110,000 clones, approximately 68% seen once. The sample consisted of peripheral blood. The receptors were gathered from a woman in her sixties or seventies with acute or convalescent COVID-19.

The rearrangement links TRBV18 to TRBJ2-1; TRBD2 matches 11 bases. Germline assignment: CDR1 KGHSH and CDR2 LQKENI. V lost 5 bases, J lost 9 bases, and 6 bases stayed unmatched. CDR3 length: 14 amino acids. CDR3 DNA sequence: TGTGCCAGCTCAGATTTAGCGGGGGGGCGTGAGCAGTTCTTC. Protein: CASSDLAGGREQFF.

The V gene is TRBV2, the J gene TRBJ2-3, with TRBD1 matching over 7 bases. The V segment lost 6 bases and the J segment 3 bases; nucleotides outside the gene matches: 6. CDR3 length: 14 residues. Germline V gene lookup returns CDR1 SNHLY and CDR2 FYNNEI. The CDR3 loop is CASRLRQGTDTQYF. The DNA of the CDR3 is TGTGCCAGCAGACTCAGACAGGGAACAGATACGCAGTATTTT.

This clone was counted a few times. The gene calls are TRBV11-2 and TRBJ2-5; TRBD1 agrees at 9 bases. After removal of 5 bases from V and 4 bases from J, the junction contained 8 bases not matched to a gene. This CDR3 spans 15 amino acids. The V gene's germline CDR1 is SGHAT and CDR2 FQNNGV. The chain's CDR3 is CASSPQTGGSETQYF. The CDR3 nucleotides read TGTGCCAGCAGCCCCCAGACAGGGGGATCAGAGACCCAGTACTTC.

In nucleotides, the CDR3 is TGTGCCAGCAGCTTGGCTCAGGCCTATGTGGCTTTCTTT. This gives the protein CASSLAQAYVAFF. This chain links TRBV5-6 with TRBJ1-1, with D unresolved. The V and J ends lost 0 bases and 11 bases respectively, with 14 bases between them. The CDR3 has 13 residues. The germline V gene has CDR1 SGHDT and CDR2 YYEEEE.

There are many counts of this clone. The CDR3 region has the DNA TGTGCCAGCAGTGAAGGACAGGGCGATAATTCACCCCTCCACTTT. Translation: CASSEGQGDNSPLHF. The chain recombines TRBV6-1 with TRBJ1-6; 7 positions match TRBD1. The germline V gene has CDR1 MNHNS and CDR2 SASEGT. This CDR3 region has 15 residues. Trimming cost V 1 base and J 5 bases; bases outside gene matches: 2.

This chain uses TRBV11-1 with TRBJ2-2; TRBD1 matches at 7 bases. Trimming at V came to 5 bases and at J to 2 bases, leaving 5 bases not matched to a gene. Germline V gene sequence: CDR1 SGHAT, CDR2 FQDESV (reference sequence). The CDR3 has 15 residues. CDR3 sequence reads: CASSPRDRNTGELFF. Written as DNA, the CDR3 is TGTGCCAGCAGCCCTAGGGACAGAAACACCGGGGAGCTGTTTTTT.

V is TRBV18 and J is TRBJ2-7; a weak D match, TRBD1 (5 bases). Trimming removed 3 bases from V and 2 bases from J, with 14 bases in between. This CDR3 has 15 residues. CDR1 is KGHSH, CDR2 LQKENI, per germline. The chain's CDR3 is CASSPSVTGTYEQYF. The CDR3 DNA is TGTGCCAGCTCACCCAGCGTTACAGGTACCTACGAGCAGTACTTC.

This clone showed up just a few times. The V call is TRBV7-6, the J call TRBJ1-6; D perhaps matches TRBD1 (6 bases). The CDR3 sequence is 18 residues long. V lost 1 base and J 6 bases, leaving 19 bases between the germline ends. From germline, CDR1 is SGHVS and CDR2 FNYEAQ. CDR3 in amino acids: CASSLGSQGHLVNSPLHF. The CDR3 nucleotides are TGTGCCAGCAGCTTAGGTAGTCAGGGGCATCTAGTTAATTCACCCCTCCACTTT.

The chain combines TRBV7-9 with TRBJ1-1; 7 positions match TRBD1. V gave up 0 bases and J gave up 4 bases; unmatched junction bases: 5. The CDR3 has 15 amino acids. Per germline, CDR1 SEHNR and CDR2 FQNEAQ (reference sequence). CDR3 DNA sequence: TGTGCCAGCAGCTTAGCAAGACAGGGCGGCACTGAAGCTTTCTTT. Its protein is CASSLARQGGTEAFF.

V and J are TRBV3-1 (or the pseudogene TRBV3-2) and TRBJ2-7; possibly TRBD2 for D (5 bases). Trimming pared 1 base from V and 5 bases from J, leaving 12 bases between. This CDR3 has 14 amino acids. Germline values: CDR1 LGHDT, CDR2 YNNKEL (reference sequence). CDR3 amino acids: CASSQVVSGNEQYF. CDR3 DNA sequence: TGTGCCAGCAGCCAAGTGGTATCGGGAAACGAGCAGTACTTC.

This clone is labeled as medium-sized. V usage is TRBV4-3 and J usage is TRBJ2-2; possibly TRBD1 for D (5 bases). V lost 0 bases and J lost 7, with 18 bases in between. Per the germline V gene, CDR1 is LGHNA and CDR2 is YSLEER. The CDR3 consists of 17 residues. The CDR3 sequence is CASSQDSYGQGHGELFF. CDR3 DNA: TGCGCCAGCAGCCAAGATAGTTACGGGCAGGGTCACGGGGAGCTGTTTTTT.

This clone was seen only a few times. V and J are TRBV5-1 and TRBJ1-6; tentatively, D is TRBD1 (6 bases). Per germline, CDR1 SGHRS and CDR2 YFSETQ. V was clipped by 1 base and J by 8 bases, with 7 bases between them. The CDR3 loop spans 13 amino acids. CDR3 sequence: CASSLKGDSPLHF. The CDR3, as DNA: TGCGCCAGCAGCTTGAAGGGGGATTCACCCCTCCACTTT.

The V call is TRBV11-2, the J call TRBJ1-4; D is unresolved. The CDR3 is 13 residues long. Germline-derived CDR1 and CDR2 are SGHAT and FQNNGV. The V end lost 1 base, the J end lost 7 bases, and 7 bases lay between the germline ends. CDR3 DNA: TGTGCCAGCAGCTTAGGGCTCATTGAAAAACTGTTTTTT. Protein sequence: CASSLGLIEKLFF.

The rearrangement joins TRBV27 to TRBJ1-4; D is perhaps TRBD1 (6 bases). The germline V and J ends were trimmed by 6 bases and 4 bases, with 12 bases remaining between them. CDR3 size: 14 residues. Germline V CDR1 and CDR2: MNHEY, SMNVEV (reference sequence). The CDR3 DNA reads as TGTGCCAGCAGCTTCACAGGGCGTAATGAAAAACTGTTTTTT. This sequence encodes CASSFTGRNEKLFF.

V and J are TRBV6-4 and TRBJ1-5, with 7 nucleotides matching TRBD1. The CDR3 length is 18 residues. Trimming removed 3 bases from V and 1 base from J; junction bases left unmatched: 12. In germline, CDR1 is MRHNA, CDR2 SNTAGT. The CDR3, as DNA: TGTGCCAGCAGTGATCGGGGACAGATCCCCATAAGCAATCAGCCCCAGCATTTT. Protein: CASSDRGQIPISNQPQHF.